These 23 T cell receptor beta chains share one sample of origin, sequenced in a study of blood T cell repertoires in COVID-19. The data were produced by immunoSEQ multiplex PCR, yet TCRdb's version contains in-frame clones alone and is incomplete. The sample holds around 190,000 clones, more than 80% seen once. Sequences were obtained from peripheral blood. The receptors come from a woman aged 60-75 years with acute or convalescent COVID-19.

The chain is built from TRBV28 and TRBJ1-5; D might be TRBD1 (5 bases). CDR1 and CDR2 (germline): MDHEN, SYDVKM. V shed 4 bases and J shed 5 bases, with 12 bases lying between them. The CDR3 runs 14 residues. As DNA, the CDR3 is TGTGCCAGCAGTTCTCCAGGGCTCGATCAGCCCCAGCATTTT. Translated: CASSSPGLDQPQHF. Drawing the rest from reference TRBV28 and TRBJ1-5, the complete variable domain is DVKVTQSSRYLVKRTGEKVFLECVQDMDHENMFWYRQDPGLGLRLIYFSYDVKMKEKGDIPEGYSVSREKKERFSLILESASTNQTSMYLCASSSPGLDQPQHFGDGTRLSIL.

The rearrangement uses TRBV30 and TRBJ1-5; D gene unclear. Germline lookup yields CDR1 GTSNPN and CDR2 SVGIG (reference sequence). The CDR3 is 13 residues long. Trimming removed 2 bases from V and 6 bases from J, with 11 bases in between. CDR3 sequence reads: CAWSYENSQPQHF. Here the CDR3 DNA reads TGTGCCTGGAGTTACGAAAACAGTCAGCCCCAGCATTTT.

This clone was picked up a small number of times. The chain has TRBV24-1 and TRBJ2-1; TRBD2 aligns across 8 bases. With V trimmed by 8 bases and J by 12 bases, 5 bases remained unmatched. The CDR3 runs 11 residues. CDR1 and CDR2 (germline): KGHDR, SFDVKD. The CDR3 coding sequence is TGTGCCACCAACGGGGGGGGCCTGCAGTTCTTC. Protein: CATNGGGLQFF.

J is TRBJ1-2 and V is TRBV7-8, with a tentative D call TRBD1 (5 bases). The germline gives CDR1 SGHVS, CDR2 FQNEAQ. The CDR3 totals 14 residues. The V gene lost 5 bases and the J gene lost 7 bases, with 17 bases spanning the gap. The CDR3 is CASSPLPRDPGYTF. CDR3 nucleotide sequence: TGTGCCAGCAGCCCCCTCCCCAGGGATCCTGGCTACACCTTC.

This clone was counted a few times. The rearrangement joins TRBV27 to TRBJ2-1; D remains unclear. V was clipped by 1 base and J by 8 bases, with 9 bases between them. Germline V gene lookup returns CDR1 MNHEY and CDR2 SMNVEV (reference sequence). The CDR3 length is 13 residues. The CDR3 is CASSLYNSDEQFF. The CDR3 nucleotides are TGTGCCAGCAGTTTATATAATTCCGATGAGCAGTTCTTC.

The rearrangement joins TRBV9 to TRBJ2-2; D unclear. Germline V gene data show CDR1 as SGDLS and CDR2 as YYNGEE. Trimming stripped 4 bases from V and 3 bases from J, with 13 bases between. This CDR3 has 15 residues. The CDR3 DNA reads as TGTGCCAGCAGCATTACTGCAGGTGACACCGGGGAGCTGTTTTTT. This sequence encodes CASSITAGDTGELFF.

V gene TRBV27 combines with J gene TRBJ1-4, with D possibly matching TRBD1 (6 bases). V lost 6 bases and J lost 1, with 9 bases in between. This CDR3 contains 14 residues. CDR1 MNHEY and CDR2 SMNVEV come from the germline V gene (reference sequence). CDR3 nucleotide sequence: TGTGCCAGCAGGGTAGGGGGAACTAATGAAAAACTGTTTTTT. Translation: CASRVGGTNEKLFF.

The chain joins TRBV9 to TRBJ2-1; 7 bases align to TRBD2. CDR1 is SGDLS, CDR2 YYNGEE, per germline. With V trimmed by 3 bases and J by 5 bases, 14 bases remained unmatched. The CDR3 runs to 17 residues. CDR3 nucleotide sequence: TGTGCCAGCAGCGCCCCCCGACTAGCCACTGACAACAATGAGCAGTTCTTC. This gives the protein CASSAPRLATDNNEQFF. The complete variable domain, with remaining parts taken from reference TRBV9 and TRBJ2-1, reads DSGVTQTPKHLITATGQRVTLRCSPRSGDLSVYWYQQSLDQGLQFLIQYYNGEERAKGNILERFSAQQFPDLHSELNLSSLELGDSALYFCASSAPRLATDNNEQFFGPGTRLTVL.

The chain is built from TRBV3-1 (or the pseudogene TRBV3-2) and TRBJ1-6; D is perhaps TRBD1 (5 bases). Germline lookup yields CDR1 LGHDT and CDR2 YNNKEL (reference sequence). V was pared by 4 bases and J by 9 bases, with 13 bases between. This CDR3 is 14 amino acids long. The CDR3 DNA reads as TGTGCCAGCAGCCCAGGGAGGCTACGTTCACCCCTCCACTTT. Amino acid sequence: CASSPGRLRSPLHF.

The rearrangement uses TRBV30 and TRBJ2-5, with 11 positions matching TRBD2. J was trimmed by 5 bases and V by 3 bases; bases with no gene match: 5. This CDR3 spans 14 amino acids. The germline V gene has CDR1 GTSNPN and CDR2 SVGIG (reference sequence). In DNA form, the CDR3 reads TGTGCCTGGAGGGGACTAGCGGTGCCTGAGACCCAGTACTTC. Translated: CAWRGLAVPETQYF.

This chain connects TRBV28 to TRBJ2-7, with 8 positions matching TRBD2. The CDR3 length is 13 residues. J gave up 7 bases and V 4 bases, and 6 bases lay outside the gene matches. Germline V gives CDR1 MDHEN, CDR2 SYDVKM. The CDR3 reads CASSSAPGGEQYF. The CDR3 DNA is TGTGCCAGCAGTTCCGCGCCGGGAGGGGAGCAGTACTTC.

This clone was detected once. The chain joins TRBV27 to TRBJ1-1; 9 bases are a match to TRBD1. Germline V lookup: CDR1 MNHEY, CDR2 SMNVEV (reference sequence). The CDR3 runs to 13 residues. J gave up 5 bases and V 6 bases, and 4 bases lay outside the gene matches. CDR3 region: CASRLQGATEAFF. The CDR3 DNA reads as TGTGCCAGCAGACTACAGGGGGCAACTGAAGCTTTCTTT.

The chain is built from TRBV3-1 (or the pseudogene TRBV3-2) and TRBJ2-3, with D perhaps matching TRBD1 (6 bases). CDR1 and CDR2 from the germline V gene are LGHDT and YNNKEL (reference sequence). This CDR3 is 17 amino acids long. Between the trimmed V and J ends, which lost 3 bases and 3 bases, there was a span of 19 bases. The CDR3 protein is CASSQALQGTETDTQYF. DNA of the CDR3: TGTGCCAGCAGCCAGGCCTTACAGGGAACGGAAACAGATACGCAGTATTTT.

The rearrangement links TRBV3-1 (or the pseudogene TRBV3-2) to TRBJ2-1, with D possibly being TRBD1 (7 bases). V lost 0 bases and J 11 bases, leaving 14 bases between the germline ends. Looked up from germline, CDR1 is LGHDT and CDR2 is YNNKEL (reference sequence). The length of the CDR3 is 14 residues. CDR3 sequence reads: CASSQDQGGRKQFF. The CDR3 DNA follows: TGTGCCAGCAGCCAAGATCAGGGGGGACGAAAGCAGTTCTTC.

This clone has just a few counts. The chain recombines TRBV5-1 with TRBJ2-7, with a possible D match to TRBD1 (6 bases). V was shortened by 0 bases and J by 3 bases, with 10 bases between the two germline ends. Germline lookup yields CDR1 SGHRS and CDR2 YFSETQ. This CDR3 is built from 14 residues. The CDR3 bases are TGCGCCAGCAGCTTGGGACAGGTGGGCTACGAGCAGTACTTC. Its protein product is CASSLGQVGYEQYF.

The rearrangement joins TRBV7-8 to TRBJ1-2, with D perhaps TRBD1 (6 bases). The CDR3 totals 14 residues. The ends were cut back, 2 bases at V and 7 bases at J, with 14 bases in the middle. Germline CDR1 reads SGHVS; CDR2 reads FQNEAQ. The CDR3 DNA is TGTGCCAGCAGCTTAAGGCAGGGGAGTTCTGGCTACACCTTC. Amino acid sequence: CASSLRQGSSGYTF.

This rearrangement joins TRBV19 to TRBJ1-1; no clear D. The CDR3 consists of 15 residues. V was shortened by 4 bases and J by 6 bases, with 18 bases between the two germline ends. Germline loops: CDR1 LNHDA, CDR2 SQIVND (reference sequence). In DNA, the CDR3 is TGTGCCAGTAGTAGGGGAGTCCTTCCTTTCTCTGAAGCTTTCTTT. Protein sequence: CASSRGVLPFSEAFF.

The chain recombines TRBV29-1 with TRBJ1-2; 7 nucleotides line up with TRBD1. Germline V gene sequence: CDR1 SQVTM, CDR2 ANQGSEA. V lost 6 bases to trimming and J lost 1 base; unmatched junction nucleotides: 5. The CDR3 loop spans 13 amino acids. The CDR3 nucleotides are TGCAGCGTCGATTCAGGGGGTAACTATGGCTACACCTTC. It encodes CSVDSGGNYGYTF.

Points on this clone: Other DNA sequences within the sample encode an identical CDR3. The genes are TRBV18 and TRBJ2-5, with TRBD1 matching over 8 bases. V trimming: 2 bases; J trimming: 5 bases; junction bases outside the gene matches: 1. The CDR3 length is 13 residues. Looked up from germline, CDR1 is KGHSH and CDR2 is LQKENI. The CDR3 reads CASSPRQGETQYF. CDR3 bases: TGTGCCAGCTCACCAAGACAGGGGGAGACCCAGTACTTC. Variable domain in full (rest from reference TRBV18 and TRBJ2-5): NAGVMQNPRHLVRRRGQEARLRCSPMKGHSHVYWYRQLPEEGLKFMVYLQKENIIDESGMPKERFSAEFPKEGPSILRIQQVVRGDSAAYFCASSPRQGETQYFGPGTRLLVL.

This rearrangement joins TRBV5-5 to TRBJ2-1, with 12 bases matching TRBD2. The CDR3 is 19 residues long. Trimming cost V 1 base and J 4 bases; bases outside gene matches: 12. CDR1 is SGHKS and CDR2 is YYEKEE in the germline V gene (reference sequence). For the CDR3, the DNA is TGTGCCAGCAGCTTGATTCCGCTAGCGGGAGGGCTTGGGTACAATGAGCAGTTCTTC. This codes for CASSLIPLAGGLGYNEQFF.

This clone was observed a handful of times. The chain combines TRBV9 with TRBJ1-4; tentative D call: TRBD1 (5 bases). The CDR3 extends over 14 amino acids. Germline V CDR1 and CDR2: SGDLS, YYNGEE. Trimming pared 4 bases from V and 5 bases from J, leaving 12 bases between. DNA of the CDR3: TGTGCCAGCAGCCATACTGACAGAAATGAAAAACTGTTTTTT. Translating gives CASSHTDRNEKLFF.

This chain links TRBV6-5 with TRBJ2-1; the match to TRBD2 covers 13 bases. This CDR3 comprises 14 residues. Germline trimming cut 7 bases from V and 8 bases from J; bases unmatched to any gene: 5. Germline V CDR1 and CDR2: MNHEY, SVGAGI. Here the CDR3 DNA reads TGTGCCAGCATAGGGGGGACTAGCGGGGATGAGCAGTTCTTC. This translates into CASIGGTSGDEQFF.

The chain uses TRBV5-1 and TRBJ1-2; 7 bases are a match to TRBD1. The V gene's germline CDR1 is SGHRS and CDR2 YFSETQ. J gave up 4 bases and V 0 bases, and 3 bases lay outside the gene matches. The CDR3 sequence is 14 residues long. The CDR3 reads CASSLDRGSYGYTF. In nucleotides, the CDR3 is TGCGCCAGCAGCTTGGACAGGGGCAGCTATGGCTACACCTTC.